This is a list of T cell receptor beta chains from one sample in a study of T cell changes during pregnancy in multiple sclerosis. Assay used: immunoSEQ multiplex PCR; TCRdb lists only in-frame clones, some missing. The table shows 55,000 to 75,000 clones, with 91% occurring only once. The sample in question was peripheral blood, obtained in the third trimester of pregnancy. Receptors were obtained from a female donor in good health, enrolled as a control in a pregnancy study. Each CDR3 is given with its conserved first and last residue. D genes are given only for firm matches. Size values are once, few and many counts, or a class for expanded clones, and some rows have none.

few TRBD1 TRBJ1-1 TRBV7-3 CASSLGQGSAEAFF TGTGCCAGCAGCTTGGGACAGGGGTCTGCTGAAGCTTTCTTT
. . TRBJ1-3 TRBV10-1 CASSPSSGNTIYF TGCGCCAGCAGTCCCAGCTCTGGAAACACCATATATTTT
. . TRBJ1-1 TRBV2 CASSGQGMNTEAFF TGTGCCAGCAGTGGGCAGGGGATGAACACTGAAGCTTTCTTT
. TRBD2 TRBJ2-3 TRBV7-6 CASSTAGALDTQYF TGTGCCAGCAGCACGGCGGGAGCTTTAGATACGCAGTATTTT
. . TRBJ2-3 TRBV5-4 CASSLEDSTDTQYF TGTGCCAGCAGCTTGGAGGACAGTACAGATACGCAGTATTTT
. . TRBJ1-5 TRBV9 CASSVAGNQPQHF TGTGCCAGCAGCGTAGCAGGGAATCAGCCCCAGCATTTT
once . TRBJ2-2 TRBV5-6 CASSLVYRLTGELFF TGTGCCAGCAGCTTGGTGTACAGGCTCACCGGGGAGCTGTTTTTT
. . TRBJ1-2 TRBV30 CACQGAPGYTF TGTGCCTGTCAGGGTGCGCCTGGCTACACCTTT
once . TRBJ2-2 TRBV2 CASSEASGRIFSGELFF TGTGCCAGCAGTGAAGCTAGCGGCAGGATTTTCTCCGGGGAGCTGTTTTTT
. TRBD2 TRBJ2-2 TRBV6-5 CASSYLTSGSTGELFF TGTGCCAGCAGTTACTTGACTAGCGGGAGCACCGGGGAGCTGTTTTTT
. TRBD2 TRBJ2-2 TRBV10-3 CAISIGLAGVGGELFF TGTGCCATCAGTATAGGACTAGCGGGAGTTGGCGGGGAGCTGTTTTTT
. . TRBJ1-1 TRBV9 CASSVADSGGTEAFF TGTGCCAGCAGCGTCGCCGACTCCGGGGGCACTGAAGCTTTCTTT
. . TRBJ2-7 TRBV10-3 CAISDQAGAYEQYF TGTGCCATCAGTGATCAGGCAGGGGCCTACGAGCAGTACTTC
. . TRBJ2-6 TRBV6-4 CASSDSLSGANVLTF TGTGCCAGCAGTGACTCTCTGTCTGGGGCCAACGTCCTGACTTTC
few . TRBJ1-5 TRBV5-4 CASSSPGQPQHF TGTGCCAGCAGCTCACCGGGGCAGCCCCAGCATTTT
. . TRBJ1-4 TRBV25-1 CATSGPNEKLFF TGTGCCACCTCAGGGCCTAATGAAAAACTGTTTTTT
. . TRBJ2-6 TRBV10-1 CANSTGRWGVGANVLTF TGCGCCAACTCGACAGGGAGGTGGGGTGTGGGGGCCAACGTCCTGACTTTC
. TRBD1 TRBJ1-3 TRBV9 CASSTRQGALGNTIYF TGTGCCAGCAGCACAAGACAGGGGGCGCTTGGAAACACCATATATTTT
once . TRBJ2-1 TRBV18 CASSPPQRYYNEQFF TGTGCCAGCTCACCTCCGCAACGCTACTACAATGAGCAGTTCTTC
once TRBD2 TRBJ2-7 TRBV5-4 CASSFQLAGLRNEQYF TGTGCCAGCAGCTTCCAACTAGCGGGACTTCGAAACGAGCAGTACTTC
. . TRBJ2-7 TRBV27 CASSLSVSGGYDEQYF TGTGCCAGCAGTTTATCAGTATCGGGGGGCTACGACGAGCAGTACTTC
few . TRBJ1-5 TRBV19 CASSTGLYSNQPQHF TGTGCCAGTAGTACGGGACTTTATAGCAATCAGCCCCAGCATTTT
. . TRBJ2-1 TRBV4-1 CASSQVASLGDEQFF TGCGCCAGCAGCCAAGTTGCTTCCTTAGGGGATGAGCAGTTCTTC
. TRBD2 TRBJ2-7 TRBV7-6 CASSWEGGSNSYEQYF TGTGCCAGCAGCTGGGAGGGAGGGAGTAATTCCTACGAGCAGTACTTC
. . TRBJ2-7 TRBV5-1 CASSANSYEQYF TGCGCCAGCAGCGCCAACTCCTACGAGCAGTACTTC
once . TRBJ2-3 TRBV4-1 CASSQDAGAPAGTQYF TGCGCCAGCAGCCAAGATGCTGGAGCGCCGGCGGGTACGCAGTATTTT
. TRBD2 TRBJ2-1 TRBV5-1 CASSLSLAGGPSSQFF TGCGCCAGCAGCTTGAGTCTAGCGGGAGGGCCGTCGTCGCAGTTCTTC
few TRBD1 TRBJ2-4 TRBV2 CASQGQGLNIQYF TGTGCCAGCCAGGGACAGGGGCTAAACATTCAGTACTTC
. . TRBJ1-1 TRBV30 CARAGEIVTEAFF TGTGCCCGCGCAGGGGAGATTGTCACTGAAGCTTTCTTT